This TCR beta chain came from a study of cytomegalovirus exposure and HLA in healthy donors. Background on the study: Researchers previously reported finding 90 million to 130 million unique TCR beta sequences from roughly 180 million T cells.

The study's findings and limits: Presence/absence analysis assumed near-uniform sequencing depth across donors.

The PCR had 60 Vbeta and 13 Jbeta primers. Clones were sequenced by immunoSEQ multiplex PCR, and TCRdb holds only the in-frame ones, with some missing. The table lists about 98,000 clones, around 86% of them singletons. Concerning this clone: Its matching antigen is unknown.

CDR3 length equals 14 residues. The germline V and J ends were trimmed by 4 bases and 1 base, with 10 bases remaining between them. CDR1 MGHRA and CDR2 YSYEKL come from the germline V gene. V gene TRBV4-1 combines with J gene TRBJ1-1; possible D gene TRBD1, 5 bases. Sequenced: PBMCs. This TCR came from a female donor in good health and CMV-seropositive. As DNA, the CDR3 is TGCGCCAGCAGCCCAGGGCAGTGGAACACTGAAGCTTTCTTT. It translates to CASSPGQWNTEAFF.